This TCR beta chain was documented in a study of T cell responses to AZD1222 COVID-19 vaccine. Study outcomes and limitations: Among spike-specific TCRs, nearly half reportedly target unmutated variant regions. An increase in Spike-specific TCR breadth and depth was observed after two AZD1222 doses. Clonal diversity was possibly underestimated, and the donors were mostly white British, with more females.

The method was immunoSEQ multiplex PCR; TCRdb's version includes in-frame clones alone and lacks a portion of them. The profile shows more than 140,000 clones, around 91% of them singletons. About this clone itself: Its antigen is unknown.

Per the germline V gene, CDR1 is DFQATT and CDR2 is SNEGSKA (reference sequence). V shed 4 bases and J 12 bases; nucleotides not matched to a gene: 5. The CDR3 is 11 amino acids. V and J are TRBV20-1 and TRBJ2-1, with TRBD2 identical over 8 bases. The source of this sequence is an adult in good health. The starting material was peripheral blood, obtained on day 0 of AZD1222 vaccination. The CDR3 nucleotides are TGCAGTGCTACCCCGACTAGCGCGCAGTTCTTC. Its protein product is CSATPTSAQFF.